This T cell receptor (beta chain) was sequenced for a study of blood T cell repertoires in COVID-19. In the study's own analysis: Nucleated cell counts were estimated from reference gene primer amplification. The method was immunoSEQ multiplex PCR; TCRdb's version includes in-frame clones alone and lacks a portion of them. V and J calls plus clone size are reproduced from that table; the DNA served to infer D and trimming. The sample includes roughly 250,000 clones, about 80% seen only once; the top ten take over 8.5%. V shed 2 bases and J 8 bases; nucleotides not matched to a gene: 10. Germline-derived CDR1 and CDR2 are SGHNT and YYREEE (reference sequence). CDR3 length equals 16 residues.

The chain carries TRBV5-4 and TRBJ1-6; 7 bases map to TRBD1. This clonotype was obtained from a human donor in a cohort sampled during active COVID-19. Sequencing used peripheral blood. The CDR3 protein is CASSLGLTGVDSPLHF. The CDR3 nucleotides read TGTGCCAGCAGCTTAGGCCTCACAGGGGTCGATTCACCCCTCCACTTT.